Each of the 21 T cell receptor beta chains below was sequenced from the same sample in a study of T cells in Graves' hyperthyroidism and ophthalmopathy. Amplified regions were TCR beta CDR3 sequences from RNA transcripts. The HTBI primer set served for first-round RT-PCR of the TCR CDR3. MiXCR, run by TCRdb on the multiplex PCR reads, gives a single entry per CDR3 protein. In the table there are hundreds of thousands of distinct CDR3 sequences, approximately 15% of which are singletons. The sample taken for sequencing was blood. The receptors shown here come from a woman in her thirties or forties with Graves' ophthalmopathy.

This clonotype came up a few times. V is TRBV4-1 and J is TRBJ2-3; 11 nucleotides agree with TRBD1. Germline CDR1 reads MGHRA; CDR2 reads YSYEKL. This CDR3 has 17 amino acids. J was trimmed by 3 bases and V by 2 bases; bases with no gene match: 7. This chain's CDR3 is CASSQSGTGGSTDTQYF. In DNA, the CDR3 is TGCGCCAGCAGCCAATCCGGGACAGGGGGGAGTACAGATACGCAGTATTTT.

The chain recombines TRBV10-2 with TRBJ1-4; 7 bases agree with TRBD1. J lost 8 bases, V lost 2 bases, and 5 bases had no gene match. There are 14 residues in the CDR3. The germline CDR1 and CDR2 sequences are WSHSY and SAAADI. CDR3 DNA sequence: TGCGCCAGCAGTGAGACGCAGGGGGGGGAAAAACTGTTTTTT. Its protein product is CASSETQGGEKLFF.

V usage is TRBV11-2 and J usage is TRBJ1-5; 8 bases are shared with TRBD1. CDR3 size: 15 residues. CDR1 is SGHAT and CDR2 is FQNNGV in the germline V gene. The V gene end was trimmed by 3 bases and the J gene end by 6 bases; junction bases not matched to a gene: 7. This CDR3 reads CASSFSTGASQPQHF. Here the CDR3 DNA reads TGTGCCAGCAGCTTCTCGACAGGGGCGAGTCAGCCCCAGCATTTT.

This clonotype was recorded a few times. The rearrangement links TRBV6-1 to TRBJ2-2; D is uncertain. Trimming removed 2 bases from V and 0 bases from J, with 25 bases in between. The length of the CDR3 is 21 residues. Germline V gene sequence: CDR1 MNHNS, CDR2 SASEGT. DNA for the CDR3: TGTGCCAGCAGTGAACTTCCCCCCTTCCCCGCAATAAGAACGAACACCGGGGAGCTGTTTTTT. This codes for CASSELPPFPAIRTNTGELFF.

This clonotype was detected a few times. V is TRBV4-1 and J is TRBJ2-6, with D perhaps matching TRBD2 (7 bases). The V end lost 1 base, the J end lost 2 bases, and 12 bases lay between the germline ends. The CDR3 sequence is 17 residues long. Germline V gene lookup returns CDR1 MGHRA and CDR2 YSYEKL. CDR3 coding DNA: TGCGCCAGCAGCCAAGCGGGGGCGGGGGCTGGGGCCAACGTCCTGACTTTC. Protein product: CASSQAGAGAGANVLTF.

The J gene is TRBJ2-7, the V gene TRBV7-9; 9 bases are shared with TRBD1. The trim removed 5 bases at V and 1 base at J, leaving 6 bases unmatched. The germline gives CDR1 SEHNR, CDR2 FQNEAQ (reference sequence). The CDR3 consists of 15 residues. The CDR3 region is CASSPRDRVSYEQYF. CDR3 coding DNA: TGTGCCAGCAGCCCCCGGGACAGGGTTTCCTACGAGCAGTACTTC.

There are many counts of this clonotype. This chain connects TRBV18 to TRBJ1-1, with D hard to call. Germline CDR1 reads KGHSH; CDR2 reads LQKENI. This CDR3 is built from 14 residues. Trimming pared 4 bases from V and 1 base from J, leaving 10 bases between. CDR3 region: CASSLQTPNTEAFF. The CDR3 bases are TGTGCCAGCTCACTCCAGACCCCGAACACTGAAGCTTTCTTT. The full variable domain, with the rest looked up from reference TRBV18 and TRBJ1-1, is NAGVMQNPRHLVRRRGQEARLRCSPMKGHSHVYWYRQLPEEGLKFMVYLQKENIIDESGMPKERFSAEFPKEGPSILRIQQVVRGDSAAYFCASSLQTPNTEAFFGQGTRLTVV.

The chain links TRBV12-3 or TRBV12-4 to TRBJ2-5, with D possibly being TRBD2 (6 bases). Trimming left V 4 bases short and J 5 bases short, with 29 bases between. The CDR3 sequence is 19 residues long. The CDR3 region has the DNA TGTGCCAGCAGTTCCTTAGTCCCCCCGCCGGGACTTAGGGAGGAGACCCAGTACTTC. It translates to CASSSLVPPPGLREETQYF.

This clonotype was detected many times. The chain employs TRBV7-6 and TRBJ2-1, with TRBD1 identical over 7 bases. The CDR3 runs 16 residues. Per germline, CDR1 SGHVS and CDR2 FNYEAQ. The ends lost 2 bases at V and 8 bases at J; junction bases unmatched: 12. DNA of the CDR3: TGTGCCAGCAGCTTAACAGGGAGAGCAAGGGGGCATGAGCAGTTCTTC. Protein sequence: CASSLTGRARGHEQFF.

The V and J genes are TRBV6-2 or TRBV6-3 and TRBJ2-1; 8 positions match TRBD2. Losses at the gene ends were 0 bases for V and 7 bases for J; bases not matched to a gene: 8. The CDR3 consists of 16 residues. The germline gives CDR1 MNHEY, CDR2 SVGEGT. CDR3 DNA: TGTGCCAGCAGTTACTCGGATAGCGGGAACGTTAATGAGCAGTTCTTC. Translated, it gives CASSYSDSGNVNEQFF.

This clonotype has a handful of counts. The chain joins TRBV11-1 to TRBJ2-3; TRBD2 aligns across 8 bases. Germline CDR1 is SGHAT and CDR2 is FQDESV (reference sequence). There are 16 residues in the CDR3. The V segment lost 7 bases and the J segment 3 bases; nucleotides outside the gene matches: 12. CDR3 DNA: TGTGCCAGCATGCCGGGACTAGGGCTGGGGACAGATACGCAGTATTTT. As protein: CASMPGLGLGTDTQYF.

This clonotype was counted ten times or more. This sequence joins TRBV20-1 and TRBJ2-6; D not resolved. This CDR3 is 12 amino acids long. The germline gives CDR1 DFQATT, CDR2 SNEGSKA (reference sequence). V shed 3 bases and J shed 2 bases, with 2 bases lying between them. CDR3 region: CSASPGANVLTF. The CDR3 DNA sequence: TGCAGTGCTAGCCCTGGGGCCAACGTCCTGACTTTC.

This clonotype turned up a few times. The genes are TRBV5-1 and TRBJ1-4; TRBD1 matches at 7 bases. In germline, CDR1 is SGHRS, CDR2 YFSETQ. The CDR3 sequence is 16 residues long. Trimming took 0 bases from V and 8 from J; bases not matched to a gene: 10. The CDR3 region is CASSLGTTGAWEKLFF. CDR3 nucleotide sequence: TGCGCCAGCAGCTTGGGAACCACAGGGGCATGGGAAAAACTGTTTTTT.

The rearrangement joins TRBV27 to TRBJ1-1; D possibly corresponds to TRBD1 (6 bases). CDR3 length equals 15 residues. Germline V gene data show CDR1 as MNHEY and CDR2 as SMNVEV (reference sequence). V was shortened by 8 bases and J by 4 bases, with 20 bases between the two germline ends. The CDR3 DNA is TGTGCCAGCCAAGGTGGGGGGCGACTCGGCACTGAAGCTTTCTTT. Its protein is CASQGGGRLGTEAFF.

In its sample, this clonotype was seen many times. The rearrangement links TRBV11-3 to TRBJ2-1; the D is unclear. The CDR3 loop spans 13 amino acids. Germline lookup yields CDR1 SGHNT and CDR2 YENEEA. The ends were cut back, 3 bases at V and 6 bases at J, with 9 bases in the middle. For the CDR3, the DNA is TGTGCCAGCAGCTTTAAGAACGTCAATGAGCAGTTCTTC. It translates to CASSFKNVNEQFF.

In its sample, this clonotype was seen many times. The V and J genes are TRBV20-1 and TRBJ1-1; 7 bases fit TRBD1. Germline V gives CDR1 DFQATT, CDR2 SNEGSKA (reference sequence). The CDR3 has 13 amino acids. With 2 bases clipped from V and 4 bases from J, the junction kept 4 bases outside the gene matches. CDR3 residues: CSARTGALTEAFF. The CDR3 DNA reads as TGCAGTGCTAGAACAGGGGCACTCACTGAAGCTTTCTTT.

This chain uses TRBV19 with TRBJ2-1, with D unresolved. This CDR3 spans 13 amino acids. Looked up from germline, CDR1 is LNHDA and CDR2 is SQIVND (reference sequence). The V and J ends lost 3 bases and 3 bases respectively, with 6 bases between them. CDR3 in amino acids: CASSIVGYNEQFF. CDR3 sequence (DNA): TGTGCCAGTAGTATTGTAGGCTACAATGAGCAGTTCTTC.

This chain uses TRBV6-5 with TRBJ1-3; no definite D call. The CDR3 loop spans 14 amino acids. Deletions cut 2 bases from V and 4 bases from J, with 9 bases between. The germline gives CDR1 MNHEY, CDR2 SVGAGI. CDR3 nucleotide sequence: TGTGCCAGCAGTTACGCCGCGGGAGGAAACACCATATATTTT. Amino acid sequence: CASSYAAGGNTIYF.

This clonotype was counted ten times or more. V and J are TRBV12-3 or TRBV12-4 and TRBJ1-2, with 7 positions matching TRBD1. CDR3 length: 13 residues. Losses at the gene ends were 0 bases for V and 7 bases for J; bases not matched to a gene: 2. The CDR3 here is CASSLAEGAGYTF. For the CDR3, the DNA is TGTGCCAGCAGTTTAGCGGAGGGGGCTGGCTACACCTTC.

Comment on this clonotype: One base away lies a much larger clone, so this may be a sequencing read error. CDR3 DNA sequence: TGTGCCGGCAGTACAGGACAGACCTATGGCTACACCTTC. It translates to CAGSTGQTYGYTF. The chain joins TRBV2 to TRBJ1-2, with D perhaps TRBD1 (6 bases). The CDR3 covers 13 residues. In germline, CDR1 is SNHLY, CDR2 FYNNEI.

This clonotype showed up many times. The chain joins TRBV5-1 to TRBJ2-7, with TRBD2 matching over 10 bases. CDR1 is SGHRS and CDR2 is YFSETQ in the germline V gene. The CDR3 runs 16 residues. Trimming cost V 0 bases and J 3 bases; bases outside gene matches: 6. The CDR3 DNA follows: TGCGCCAGCAGCTTGGCGTCCGGGACTAGCGTCTACGAGCAGTACTTC. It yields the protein CASSLASGTSVYEQYF.